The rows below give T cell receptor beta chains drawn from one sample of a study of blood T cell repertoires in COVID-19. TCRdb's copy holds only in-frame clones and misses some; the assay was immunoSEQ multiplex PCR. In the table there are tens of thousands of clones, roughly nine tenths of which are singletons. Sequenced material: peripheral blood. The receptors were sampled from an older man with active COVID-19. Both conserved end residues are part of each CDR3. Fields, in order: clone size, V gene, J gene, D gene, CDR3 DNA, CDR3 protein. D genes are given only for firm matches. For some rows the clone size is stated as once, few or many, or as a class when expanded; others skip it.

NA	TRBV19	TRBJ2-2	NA	TGTGCCAGTAGTACCGACCTAGGAAATTCCGGGGAGCTGTTTTTT	CASSTDLGNSGELFF
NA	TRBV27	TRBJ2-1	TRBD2	TGTGCCAGCACCCTCGGGACTAGCGGTTACAATGAGCAGTTCTTC	CASTLGTSGYNEQFF
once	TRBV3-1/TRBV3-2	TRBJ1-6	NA	TGTGCCAGCAGCCAGGCAGGGGAGTCTAATTCACCCCTCCACTTT	CASSQAGESNSPLHF
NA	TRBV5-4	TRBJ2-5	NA	TGTGCCAGCAGCACTCAAGAGACCCAGTACTTC	CASSTQETQYF
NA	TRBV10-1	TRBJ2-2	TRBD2	TGCGCCAGCAGTAAGGGACTAGCGACCGGGGAGCTGTTTTTT	CASSKGLATGELFF
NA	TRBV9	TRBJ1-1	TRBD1	TGTGCCAGCAGCGTAGATCCAGGCAGGGGGTATACTGAAGCTTTCTTT	CASSVDPGRGYTEAFF
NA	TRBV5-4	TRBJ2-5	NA	TGTGCCAGCAGCTCTGCCGGGACTCGCACCGAGACCCAGTACTTC	CASSSAGTRTETQYF
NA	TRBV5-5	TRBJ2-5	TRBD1	TGTGCCAGCAGCCACGACAGGGGCCAAGAGACCCAGTACTTC	CASSHDRGQETQYF
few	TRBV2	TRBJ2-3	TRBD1	TGTGCCAGCAGTGGACAGGGGCGTTTGACAGATACGCAGTATTTT	CASSGQGRLTDTQYF
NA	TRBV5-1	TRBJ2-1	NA	TGCGCCAGCAGCTTGGGGAGGGTAAATGAGCAGTTCTTC	CASSLGRVNEQFF
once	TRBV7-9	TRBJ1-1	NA	TGTGCCAGCAGCTTAATATTGTTATGGGGGCAAGGGACTGAAGCTTTCTTT	CASSLILLWGQGTEAFF
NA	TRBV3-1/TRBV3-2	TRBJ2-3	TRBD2	TGTGCCAGCAGCCTCTCAGGGCTAGCGGGTGGAACAGATACGCAGTATTTT	CASSLSGLAGGTDTQYF
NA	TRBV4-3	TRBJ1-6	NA	TGCGCCAGCAGCCGAGGCCCTAATTCACCCCTCCACTTT	CASSRGPNSPLHF
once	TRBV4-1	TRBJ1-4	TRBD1	TGCGCCAGCAGCCGCAGACAGGGTGATGAAAAACTGTTTTTT	CASSRRQGDEKLFF
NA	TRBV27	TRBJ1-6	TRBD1	TGTGCCAGCACCCCGGACAGGGGCACTTCACCCCTCCACTTT	CASTPDRGTSPLHF
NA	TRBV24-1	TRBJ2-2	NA	TGTGCCACCAGTGCGAGAGGGCTAAACACCGGGGAGCTGTTTTTT	CATSARGLNTGELFF
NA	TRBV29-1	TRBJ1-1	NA	TGCAGCGGCCTAACGAACACTGAAGCTTTCTTT	CSGLTNTEAFF